Below, 29 T cell receptor beta chains from the same sample are listed, as sequenced in a study of blood T cell repertoires in COVID-19. This table comes from immunoSEQ multiplex PCR, and its TCRdb copy is limited to in-frame clones, with some not included. The sample lists about 73,000 clones; 90% were seen once. The sample was peripheral blood. The receptor source for this set is a woman aged 18 to 35 with acute or convalescent COVID-19.

The J gene is TRBJ2-5, the V gene TRBV10-2; D ambiguous. V was cut by 2 bases and J by 0 bases, with 7 bases left in between. Germline V gene sequence: CDR1 WSHSY, CDR2 SAAADI. The CDR3 loop spans 14 amino acids. The CDR3 reads CASSEQAHQETQYF. The CDR3 bases are TGCGCCAGCAGTGAGCAGGCACACCAAGAGACCCAGTACTTC.

V gene TRBV18 combines with J gene TRBJ1-1; 9 positions match TRBD1. Losses at the gene ends were 1 base for V and 6 bases for J; bases not matched to a gene: 9. The length of the CDR3 is 16 residues. Germline V CDR1 and CDR2: KGHSH, LQKENI. CDR3 bases: TGTGCCAGCTCACCACTGGAGGCGGACAGGGGAGCTGAAGCTTTCTTT. Protein: CASSPLEADRGAEAFF. Filled out from reference TRBV18 and TRBJ1-1, the complete variable domain reads NAGVMQNPRHLVRRRGQEARLRCSPMKGHSHVYWYRQLPEEGLKFMVYLQKENIIDESGMPKERFSAEFPKEGPSILRIQQVVRGDSAAYFCASSPLEADRGAEAFFGQGTRLTVV.

V usage is TRBV5-6 and J usage is TRBJ2-1, with 9 positions matching TRBD1. Germline CDR1 reads SGHDT; CDR2 reads YYEEEE. V lost 3 bases and J lost 5; bases outside the gene matches: 6. This CDR3 contains 15 residues. CDR3 coding DNA: TGTGCCAGCAGCTGGGGACAGGGTGTGAACAATGAGCAGTTCTTC. It is translated as CASSWGQGVNNEQFF.

The chain uses TRBV3-1 (or the pseudogene TRBV3-2) and TRBJ2-7, with TRBD2 matching 11 bases. Germline V gene sequence: CDR1 LGHDT, CDR2 YNNKEL (reference sequence). The CDR3 has 15 amino acids. V shed 0 bases and J 6 bases; nucleotides not matched to a gene: 4. CDR3 coding DNA: TGTGCCAGCAGCCAAGATTTGCTAGCGGGAGGCGAGCAGTACTTC. This codes for CASSQDLLAGGEQYF.

The chain has TRBV7-5 and TRBJ1-5; the DNA was not compared with TRBD1, the D call given in the table. TRBV7-5 is marked as a pseudogene. The CDR3 consists of 15 residues. CDR3 DNA sequence: TGTGTCAGAAGCCTGTGGACAGGCCTGGATCAGCCCCAGCATTTT. This codes for CVRSLWTGLDQPQHF.

The gene calls are TRBV5-1 and TRBJ2-1; D may be TRBD2 (7 bases). V lost 0 bases and J lost 10, with 17 bases in between. The CDR3 contains 15 residues. CDR1 is SGHRS, CDR2 YFSETQ, per germline. CDR3 in amino acids: CASSLAGGQPREQFF. CDR3 nucleotide sequence: TGCGCCAGCAGCTTGGCGGGGGGCCAACCCCGGGAGCAGTTCTTC.

This chain connects TRBV5-1 to TRBJ2-5; TRBD2 matches at 7 bases. V shed 1 base, J shed 2 bases, and the junction held 8 bases outside the gene matches. The CDR3 extends over 16 amino acids. Germline CDR1 SGHRS, CDR2 YFSETQ. CDR3: CASSLRGLAEQETQYF. In DNA, the CDR3 is TGCGCCAGCAGCTTGAGGGGCCTAGCGGAACAAGAGACCCAGTACTTC. Full variable domain (rest looked up from reference TRBV5-1 and TRBJ2-5): KAGVTQTPRYLIKTRGQQVTLSCSPISGHRSVSWYQQTPGQGLQFLFEYFSETQRNKGNFPGRFSGRQFSNSRSEMNVSTLELGDSALYLCASSLRGLAEQETQYFGPGTRLLVL.

The gene calls are TRBV9 and TRBJ2-3, with 7 bases that match TRBD2. J gave up 3 bases and V 0 bases, and 7 bases lay outside the gene matches. Germline loops: CDR1 SGDLS, CDR2 YYNGEE. The CDR3 runs 16 residues. The CDR3 DNA follows: TGTGCCAGCAGCGTAGTTGGCGGGAGTGCGACAGATACGCAGTATTTT. It specifies CASSVVGGSATDTQYF.

The V call is TRBV5-1, the J call TRBJ2-1; D is perhaps TRBD1 (6 bases). V gave up 3 bases and J gave up 4 bases, with 14 bases separating them. Germline V gives CDR1 SGHRS, CDR2 YFSETQ. This CDR3 spans 15 amino acids. CDR3 sequence reads: CASSSQQGGYNEQFF. CDR3 bases: TGCGCCAGCAGCTCCCAACAGGGTGGGTACAATGAGCAGTTCTTC.

This sequence joins TRBV2 and TRBJ2-2, with D unresolved. Germline V gives CDR1 SNHLY, CDR2 FYNNEI. The CDR3 contains 13 residues. Trimming took off 4 bases at V and 3 bases at J, with 6 bases between the two ends. Written as DNA, the CDR3 is TGTGCCAGCAGTGGCAGATACACCGGGGAGCTGTTTTTT. It encodes CASSGRYTGELFF.

This chain joins TRBV5-1 and TRBJ1-3; possibly TRBD1 for D (5 bases). The CDR3 totals 17 residues. V dropped 0 bases and J dropped 0 bases, with 13 bases sitting between them. In germline, CDR1 is SGHRS, CDR2 YFSETQ. CDR3 DNA: TGCGCCAGCAGCTTGGGTGCAGGGTCAGGCTCTGGAAACACCATATATTTT. Translating it yields CASSLGAGSGSGNTIYF.

V gene TRBV5-1 combines with J gene TRBJ2-7; the match to TRBD1 covers 9 bases. Trimming took 3 bases from V and 0 from J; bases not matched to a gene: 1. CDR1 and CDR2 from the germline V gene are SGHRS and YFSETQ. The CDR3 covers 14 residues. The CDR3 region has the DNA TGCGCCAGCAGCTCACAGGGGGCCTCCTACGAGCAGTACTTC. Translated, it gives CASSSQGASYEQYF.

The chain joins TRBV2 to TRBJ1-3; D remains unclear. Germline values: CDR1 SNHLY, CDR2 FYNNEI. Deletions cut 3 bases from V and 0 bases from J, with 9 bases between. The CDR3 consists of 15 residues. The CDR3: CASSDGQFSGNTIYF. Here the CDR3 DNA reads TGTGCCAGCAGTGATGGTCAGTTCTCTGGAAACACCATATATTTT.

J is TRBJ1-2 and V is TRBV14; D ambiguous. Trimming pared 2 bases from V and 4 bases from J, leaving 8 bases between. The CDR3 extends over 13 amino acids. The germline gives CDR1 SGHDN, CDR2 FVKESK. In DNA, the CDR3 is TGTGCCAGCAGCCAACAAACTCTCTATGGCTACACCTTC. Its protein is CASSQQTLYGYTF.

The rearrangement joins TRBV11-2 to TRBJ2-4, with 7 bases that match TRBD1. Germline V gene sequence: CDR1 SGHAT, CDR2 FQNNGV. The CDR3 extends over 14 amino acids. The junction had 4 bases not matched to a gene; V was cut back by 3 bases and J by 5 bases. CDR3 bases: TGTGCCAGCAGCTTCATACAGGGGCAAAACATTCAGTACTTC. This encodes CASSFIQGQNIQYF.

The V and J genes are TRBV5-6 and TRBJ1-6, with D unclear. This CDR3 has 15 residues. V lost 2 bases to trimming and J lost 4 bases, with 10 bases between them. Per germline, CDR1 SGHDT and CDR2 YYEEEE. CDR3 DNA sequence: TGTGCCAGCAGCTTTAGAGAAGCTTATAATTCACCCCTCCACTTT. It is translated as CASSFREAYNSPLHF.

V usage is TRBV4-1 and J usage is TRBJ2-1; TRBD2 agrees at 11 bases. The CDR3 sequence is 16 residues long. Germline CDR1 reads MGHRA; CDR2 reads YSYEKL. V trimming: 4 bases; J trimming: 9 bases; junction bases outside the gene matches: 11. The CDR3 bases are TGCGCCAGCAGCCTAGTGACGGGACTAGCGGAGAGTGAGCAGTTCTTC. As protein: CASSLVTGLAESEQFF.

This sequence joins TRBV2 and TRBJ2-1; D is perhaps TRBD2 (5 bases). Germline assignment: CDR1 SNHLY and CDR2 FYNNEI. Trimming took 7 bases from V and 5 from J, leaving 12 bases between them. The CDR3 contains 13 residues. The CDR3 region is CASNWASNNEQFF. CDR3 DNA sequence: TGTGCCAGCAATTGGGCTAGCAACAATGAGCAGTTCTTC.

This chain joins TRBV6-2 or TRBV6-3 and TRBJ2-6; TRBD2 matches at 8 bases. V lost 4 bases and J lost 0; bases outside the gene matches: 5. CDR3 length: 17 amino acids. Germline-derived CDR1 and CDR2 are MNHEY and SVGEGT. CDR3 region: CASSSPGGPSGANVLTF. DNA of the CDR3: TGTGCCAGCAGTTCACCGGGAGGGCCCTCTGGGGCCAACGTCCTGACTTTC.

V usage is TRBV6-6 and J usage is TRBJ2-1; tentative D call: TRBD1 (6 bases). The CDR3 spans 12 residues. The V end lost 2 bases, the J end lost 15 bases, and 14 bases lay between the germline ends. Germline V gene lookup returns CDR1 MNHNY and CDR2 SVGAGI (reference sequence). In nucleotides, the CDR3 is TGTGCCAGCAGTTACCTTCAGGGGACGGTGTTCTTC. Residues: CASSYLQGTVFF.

This clone was seen only once. This sequence joins TRBV27 and TRBJ1-5; D is unresolved. Germline CDR1 is MNHEY and CDR2 is SMNVEV (reference sequence). This CDR3 contains 14 residues. Trimming stripped 2 bases from V and 3 bases from J, with 8 bases between. In DNA, the CDR3 is TGTGCCAGCAGTTTAAGCGGCGACAATCAGCCCCAGCATTTT. Its translation is CASSLSGDNQPQHF.

The chain combines TRBV27 with TRBJ1-3; no clear D. The germline V gene has CDR1 MNHEY and CDR2 SMNVEV (reference sequence). Trimming shortened V by 1 base and J by 4 bases, and 11 bases separated the two germline ends. This CDR3 spans 15 amino acids. The CDR3 reads CASSLFSSPGNTIYF. The CDR3 region has the DNA TGTGCCAGCAGTTTATTTTCTAGCCCCGGAAACACCATATATTTT.

About this clone itself: The sample carries other DNA sequences with the same CDR3. This sequence joins TRBV6-2 or TRBV6-3 and TRBJ1-1; the match to TRBD1 covers 12 bases. Germline V CDR1 and CDR2: MNHEY, SVGEGT. Trimming at V came to 2 bases and at J to 8 bases, leaving 3 bases not matched to a gene. This CDR3 has 14 amino acids. CDR3: CASSYTGQGAEAFF. In DNA, the CDR3 is TGTGCCAGCAGTTACACGGGACAGGGGGCCGAAGCTTTCTTT.

The J gene is TRBJ1-2, the V gene TRBV7-8; 9 positions match TRBD1. This CDR3 has 16 amino acids. Germline V gives CDR1 SGHVS, CDR2 FQNEAQ. Germline trimming cut 5 bases from V and 4 bases from J; bases unmatched to any gene: 11. CDR3 in amino acids: CASSGGLDRGSYGYTF. CDR3 sequence (DNA): TGTGCCAGCAGCGGAGGCTTGGACAGGGGTTCCTATGGCTACACCTTC.

The chain combines TRBV28 with TRBJ1-2; tentative D call: TRBD1 (6 bases). There are 13 residues in the CDR3. V was clipped by 5 bases and J by 5 bases, with 12 bases between them. Germline V gene sequence: CDR1 MDHEN, CDR2 SYDVKM. The CDR3 DNA follows: TGTGCCAGCAGTGAGGACAGAGAGTATGGCTACACCTTC. Translated, it gives CASSEDREYGYTF.

V usage is TRBV11-2 and J usage is TRBJ2-1, with 10 bases that match TRBD1. This CDR3 spans 16 amino acids. J lost 3 bases, V lost 6 bases, and 8 bases had no gene match. From germline, CDR1 is SGHAT and CDR2 FQNNGV. CDR3 residues: CASSRQGANGYNEQFF. CDR3 sequence (DNA): TGTGCCAGCAGTCGACAGGGGGCGAATGGCTACAATGAGCAGTTCTTC.

J is TRBJ1-4 and V is TRBV4-1; 8 nucleotides match TRBD1. V was clipped by 4 bases and J by 1 base; unmatched bases: 2. Germline V gene lookup returns CDR1 MGHRA and CDR2 YSYEKL. The CDR3 is made up of 15 amino acids. In nucleotides, the CDR3 is TGCGCCAGCAGCCGCGGGACAGGAACTAATGAAAAACTGTTTTTT. Translated, it gives CASSRGTGTNEKLFF.

V usage is TRBV21-1 and J usage is TRBJ1-4; TRBD1 is the table's D call and was not checked against the DNA. TRBV21-1 is noted as a pseudogene. This CDR3 has 14 amino acids. The CDR3 spells CASSKQATNEKLFF. The CDR3 DNA follows: TGTGCCAGCAGCAAACAGGCAACTAATGAAAAACTGTTTTTT.

The chain recombines TRBV2 with TRBJ2-6; perhaps TRBD2 as D (6 bases). This CDR3 has 14 amino acids. V was trimmed by 8 bases and J by 5 bases, leaving 13 bases between them. Germline CDR1 is SNHLY and CDR2 is FYNNEI. The CDR3 DNA follows: TGTGCCAGCGGGAGGACGGGCAGGGCCAACGTCCTGACTTTC. Its translation: CASGRTGRANVLTF.